A single sample gave rise to the 8 T cell receptor beta chains below, sequenced in a study of cytomegalovirus exposure and HLA in healthy donors. Vbeta (60) and Jbeta (13) primers were used in the PCR. Here immunoSEQ multiplex PCR was the method, and the copy in TCRdb shows in-frame clones only, minus some. The table records more than 150,000 clones, more than 80% of them present only once. Sequenced: PBMCs. The receptors here all came from a woman aged 45-59 years in good health and CMV-seropositive.

This chain joins TRBV7-6 and TRBJ2-3; 14 bases match TRBD2. Trimming cost V 6 bases and J 2 bases; bases outside gene matches: 10. The germline V gene encodes CDR1 SGHVS and CDR2 FNYEAQ. This CDR3 has 18 residues. The CDR3 loop is CASSPTGTSGGTTDTQYF. Here the CDR3 DNA reads TGTGCCAGCAGTCCCACCGGGACTAGCGGGGGAACCACAGATACGCAGTATTTT.

The chain combines TRBV6-5 with TRBJ2-2; 7 positions match TRBD1. Germline CDR1 reads MNHEY; CDR2 reads SVGAGI. Unmatched junction bases numbered 4, after V lost 8 bases and J lost 1 base. The CDR3 sequence is 14 residues long. CDR3 region: CASFRTGNTGELFF. DNA for the CDR3: TGTGCCAGCTTTAGGACAGGGAACACCGGGGAGCTGTTTTTT.

This chain links TRBV27 with TRBJ2-7, with 11 nucleotides matching TRBD2. Germline V gives CDR1 MNHEY, CDR2 SMNVEV (reference sequence). The CDR3 has 14 residues. Trimming at V came to 3 bases and at J to 4 bases, leaving 2 bases not matched to a gene. The CDR3 loop is CASSFTSGGYEQYF. As DNA, the CDR3 is TGTGCCAGCAGTTTCACTAGCGGGGGTTACGAGCAGTACTTC.

The chain combines TRBV30 with TRBJ2-1; TRBD2 aligns across 7 bases. CDR3 size: 16 residues. Germline V gene data show CDR1 as GTSNPN and CDR2 as SVGIG (reference sequence). J was trimmed by 2 bases and V by 3 bases; bases with no gene match: 10. CDR3 residues: CAWSPRGGTTYNEQFF. The CDR3 DNA sequence: TGTGCCTGGAGCCCGCGTGGGGGGACTACCTACAATGAGCAGTTCTTC.

The CDR3 region is CASSLGLQDQPQHF. CDR3 in DNA: TGTGCCAGCAGCTTGGGCCTACAGGATCAGCCCCAGCATTTT. This sequence joins TRBV5-6 and TRBJ1-5; weak D call: TRBD1 (5 bases). Trimming cost V 0 bases and J 5 bases, with 9 bases left between them. The CDR3 contains 14 residues. The germline V gene has CDR1 SGHDT and CDR2 YYEEEE.

V and J are TRBV14 and TRBJ1-2, with D perhaps matching TRBD1 (5 bases). This CDR3 is built from 11 residues. Germline CDR1 is SGHDN and CDR2 is FVKESK. Trimming left V 6 bases short and J 14 bases short, with 16 bases between. The DNA of the CDR3 is TGTGCCAGCAGTCGGACAAAGGCCTGGACCTTC. The encoded protein is CASSRTKAWTF.

The genes are TRBV19 and TRBJ2-5, with TRBD1 matching 12 bases. J gave up 4 bases and V 10 bases, and 10 bases lay outside the gene matches. CDR3 length: 15 residues. Germline CDR1 is LNHDA and CDR2 is SQIVND (reference sequence). The CDR3 protein is CATSGTGGGLETQYF. CDR3 bases: TGTGCCACTTCCGGGACAGGGGGCGGTTTAGAGACCCAGTACTTC.

This clone was seen a few times. This sample also contains other DNA sequences that code for the same CDR3. The V gene is TRBV10-3, the J gene TRBJ2-7; tentatively, D is TRBD2 (6 bases). This CDR3 spans 12 amino acids. V dropped 2 bases and J dropped 4 bases, with 6 bases sitting between them. CDR1 and CDR2 (germline): ENHRY, SYGVKD. The CDR3 sequence: CAISEGRYEQYF. The DNA for the CDR3 is TGTGCCATCAGTGAGGGGAGGTACGAGCAGTACTTC.